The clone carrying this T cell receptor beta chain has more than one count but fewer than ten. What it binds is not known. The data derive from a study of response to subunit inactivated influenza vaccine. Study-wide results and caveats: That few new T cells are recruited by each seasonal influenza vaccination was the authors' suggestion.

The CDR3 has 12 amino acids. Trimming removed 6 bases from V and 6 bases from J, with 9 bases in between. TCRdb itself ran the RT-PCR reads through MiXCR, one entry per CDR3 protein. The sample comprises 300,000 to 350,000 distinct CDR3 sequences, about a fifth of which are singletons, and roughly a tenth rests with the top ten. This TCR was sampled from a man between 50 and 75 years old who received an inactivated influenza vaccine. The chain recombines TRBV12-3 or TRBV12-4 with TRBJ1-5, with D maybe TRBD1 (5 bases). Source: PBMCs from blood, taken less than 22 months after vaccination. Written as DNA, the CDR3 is TGTGCCAGCAGCCAGGGTAGTCAGCCCCAGCATTTT. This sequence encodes CASSQGSQPQHF.